This T cell receptor (beta chain) was retrieved from a study of tumor-infiltrating lymphocytes in primary liver carcinoma (dated by TCRdb to the late 2010s). As for the study more broadly: Roughly five patients with histopathologically diagnosed primary liver carcinoma underwent surgical resection in China between 2015 and 2016. The five patients, three men and two women aged 30 to 69 years, had hepatocellular carcinoma (four) or combined HCC and intrahepatic cholangiocarcinoma (one). For each liver tumor, the study sampled five regions along with adjacent normal tissue and blood, and applied TCRbeta repertoire sequencing, expression microarrays and whole-exome sequencing. Tumors of the five patients were stage T1-T3 N0M0 with maximum diameters of roughly 4.2 to 11 cm. A total of about 35 specimens from 5 patients, comprising about 25 tumor regions, 5 adjacent noncancerous liver tissues and 5 peripheral blood samples, were covered by TCRbeta repertoire sequencing. Reproducibility between technical replicate repertoires was high, with correlation coefficients above 0.95 and mean shared-clone rates approximately 0.91. Samples yielded roughly 3.5 to 7.13 million productive TCRbeta reads; read depth did not differ significantly between tissue types.

TRIzol reagent was used to extract blood RNA from unsorted whole blood, while the DNeasy Blood & Tissue kit provided the germline DNA. Patients had chronic HBV infection and were treatment-naive at sampling. Before surgery, around 4 milliliters of peripheral blood were drawn into K2EDTA tubes. Cut back by 6 bases and 5 bases, the V and J ends lie 23 bases apart. Including the terminal cysteine and phenylalanine, the CDR3 comprises 16 residues. Only CDR3 DNA is held: 48 bases, read in frame from base 1. Reading the germline V gene gives CDR1 MNHEY and CDR2 SVGEGT. Using a constant-region primer and ProtoScript II reverse transcriptase, TCRbeta-specific cDNA was reverse-transcribed from about 540 ng total RNA. Construction of the TCRbeta libraries relied on three nested rounds of multiplex PCR, following a slightly modified ARM-PCR procedure. Multiplex TRBV1-TRBV30 forward primers and a Cbeta reverse primer were used in the first two PCR rounds, each of which was run for around 10 cycles. Sample barcodes and Illumina adapters were added in a final 25-cycle PCR using Deep VentR polymerase. Amplicons of 200-500 bp were gel-purified with a QIAquick gel extraction kit before sequencing. TCRbeta amplicons were sequenced on an Illumina HiSeq 2500 with 250-bp paired-end reads. The original methods were these. Trimmomatic v0.33 was used to quality-trim the reads, and FLASH v1.2.11 was used to merge paired reads so that full CDR3 sequences could be recovered. V, D and J germline segments were assigned to the rearranged TCRbeta sequences by MiGEC v1.2.1b. Clonotype statistics and Shannon-Wiener diversity indices were computed with VDJtools v1.0.0. Except for diversity analysis, only each sample's 250 most abundant clonotypes were used in subsequent analyses to reduce sampling bias. TCRdb redid the processing of the public reads, applying fastp at Q25 and MiXCR, and retained in-frame beta chains. Rows are combined by CDR3 protein, so each entry shows the most common genes and DNA. These V and J calls are TCRdb output, not the study's own analysis. A total of 320,000 or so distinct CDR3 sequences appear in this sample, roughly 60% of them only once. About 9.4% of the sample is taken by the ten largest.

Comments on this clonotype: Its recognized antigen is unknown. No much larger clonotype is one base removed from it; base qualities were not supplied.

The research as a whole found: Pairs of tumor regions showed greater repertoire overlap (mean roughly 35%) than tumor-adjacent pairs (17%) or tumor-blood pairs (roughly 14%), which is consistent with antigen-driven expansion. Comparison of CD4+ and CD8+ T cell repertoires was precluded by the use of bulk unsorted samples. The study included only a few patients, and the authors note findings should be validated in a larger study. The top 250 clones accounted for a significantly greater share of the repertoire in tumors than in blood (p = 0.039). Because only the TCR beta chain was sequenced and unpaired alpha chains were not captured, true repertoire diversity is likely underestimated.

Sequenced material: peripheral blood. The chain is encoded by TRBV6-2 or TRBV6-3 joined to TRBJ2-7; TRBD1 is perhaps the D gene, given 6 matching bases. The sequence came from a man between 40 and 49 years old with primary liver carcinoma and hepatitis B virus infection. The sequence in DNA is TGTGCCAGCAGCCCAGCTTACCAGGGGCGGATCCACGAGCAGTACTTC. The resulting protein is CASSPAYQGRIHEQYF.